Listed below are T cell receptor beta chains from one sample, sequenced in a study of T cell repertoires in cytomegalovirus infection. Using its own MiXCR run on the reads, TCRdb lists one record per CDR3 protein. Of some 400,000 distinct CDR3 sequences listed, around 18% are singletons. Material: PBMCs. These receptors originate from a human donor in good health (CMV status not recorded). Some clones in this sample may be carry-over from other donors' samples. CDR3s include the opening cysteine and the closing phenylalanine or tryptophan.

j_gene,v_gene,CDR3aa
TRBJ2-7,TRBV7-2,CASNIGELQGSYEQYF
TRBJ2-7,TRBV7-2,CASSERELNEQYF
TRBJ2-1,TRBV9,CASSPVWAGYNEQFF
TRBJ1-5,TRBV20-1,CSASRGRVSNQPQHF
TRBJ2-1,TRBV19,CASSIDTAYNEQFF
TRBJ2-7,TRBV7-9,CASSPSGYEQYF
TRBJ1-5,TRBV7-2,CASSLARGYQPQHF
TRBJ2-1,TRBV28,CASSLSWGGFSEQFF
TRBJ1-5,TRBV6-2/TRBV6-3,CASSSLRPEGHQPQHF
TRBJ1-1,TRBV6-5,CASSWGRSSTEAFF
TRBJ2-7,TRBV5-5,CASSPDWGREQYF
TRBJ2-1,TRBV6-5,CASSYSIESSNEQFF
TRBJ1-1,TRBV3-1,CASSRFQGIAEAFF
TRBJ2-1,TRBV7-9,CASQTSGPEQFF
TRBJ2-1,TRBV27,CASSFLVKAESSYNEQFF
TRBJ2-5,TRBV3-1,CASSQEYGVETQYF
TRBJ1-3,TRBV5-6,CASSAGGSGNTIYF
TRBJ2-7,TRBV15,CATSRDSGLTYEQYF
TRBJ1-5,TRBV7-8,CSTQPMALSNQPQHF
TRBJ2-7,TRBV29-1,CSVVRVDPNHFNEQYF
TRBJ1-3,TRBV5-1,CASSLETGAGNTIYF
TRBJ2-7,TRBV11-2,CASSRGLAGGYEQYF
TRBJ2-7,TRBV4-1,CASSPRRIGREQYF
TRBJ2-2,TRBV11-2,CASSSGVRSGELFF
TRBJ2-5,TRBV6-5,CASSASRWIGETQYF
TRBJ2-7,TRBV6-2/TRBV6-3,CASSSHTRLAGEQYF
TRBJ1-1,TRBV10-3,CAISGGRDTEAFF
TRBJ2-7,TRBV7-2,CASSVGQGAYEQYF
TRBJ2-7,TRBV12-3/TRBV12-4,CASKPGLAMGSYEQYF
TRBJ2-5,TRBV4-1,CASSQAPGVTTGDEETQYF
TRBJ1-6,TRBV10-3,CAISDQRAINNSPLHF
TRBJ2-3,TRBV5-6,CASSLLRYTQYF
TRBJ2-1,TRBV6-2/TRBV6-3,CASRMGLAGNEQFF
TRBJ2-1,TRBV7-6,CASSLKEGLVQFF
TRBJ2-7,TRBV7-2,CASSLRGLEKKYEQYF
TRBJ2-3,TRBV3-1,CASSQGRWRGNTDTQYF
TRBJ2-4,TRBV29-1,CSVARWDNQNIQYF
TRBJ1-5,TRBV28,CASSYQISNQPQHF
TRBJ2-7,TRBV7-2,CASSLTGTGEQYF
TRBJ2-7,TRBV3-1,CASSHHGSRVYEQYF
TRBJ2-3,TRBV7-2,CASSLGASPHTDTQYF
TRBJ2-7,TRBV7-9,CASSLAGTSSYEQYF
TRBJ1-3,TRBV2,CASSAGNSGNTIYF
TRBJ2-7,TRBV2,CASSRRGGREQYF
TRBJ2-3,TRBV5-1,CASSAGLGMADTQYF
TRBJ1-5,TRBV7-2,CASSHSLGVAQPQHF